A single sample gave rise to the 5 T cell receptor beta chains below, sequenced in a study of blood T cell repertoires in COVID-19. Assay: immunoSEQ multiplex PCR; the TCRdb copy retains only in-frame clones and omits some. Of under 70,000 clones listed, roughly 75% are singletons. Sequencing was performed on peripheral blood. The receptors here all came from a human donor in a cohort sampled during active COVID-19.

The chain carries TRBV29-1 and TRBJ2-5; 10 nucleotides align to TRBD1. This CDR3 contains 12 residues. V gave up 6 bases and J gave up 5 bases; unmatched junction bases: 3. In germline, CDR1 is SQVTM, CDR2 ANQGSEA. The CDR3 reads CSVRDRGETQYF. CDR3 in DNA: TGCAGCGTAAGGGACAGGGGCGAGACCCAGTACTTC. The full variable domain, in which reference TRBV29-1 and TRBJ2-5 provide the parts outside the CDR3, is SAVISQKPSRDICQRGTSLTIQCQVDSQVTMMFWYRQQPGQSLTLIATANQGSEATYESGFVIDKFPISRPNLTFSTLTVSNMSPEDSSIYLCSVRDRGETQYFGPGTRLLVL.

The chain carries TRBV28 and TRBJ2-6, with D possibly TRBD1 on 6 matching bases. Trimming removed 2 bases at V and 2 bases at J, with 7 bases between. The germline V gene encodes CDR1 MDHEN and CDR2 SYDVKM. The CDR3 has 15 residues. The CDR3 DNA reads as TGTGCCAGCAGTTTAGCAGGGGCTGGGGCCAACGTCCTGACTTTC. This codes for CASSLAGAGANVLTF. Supplemented by reference TRBV28 and TRBJ2-6, the full variable domain reads DVKVTQSSRYLVKRTGEKVFLECVQDMDHENMFWYRQDPGLGLRLIYFSYDVKMKEKGDIPEGYSVSREKKERFSLILESASTNQTSMYLCASSLAGAGANVLTFGAGSRLTVL.

The chain uses TRBV29-1 and TRBJ2-7; the match to TRBD2 covers 12 bases. The CDR3 runs to 14 residues. Germline V gives CDR1 SQVTM, CDR2 ANQGSEA. The ends lost 4 bases at V and 1 base at J; junction bases unmatched: 2. The CDR3 DNA sequence: TGCAGCGTTGGGACTAGCGGGAATTCCTACGAGCAGTACTTC. Translation: CSVGTSGNSYEQYF.

The chain carries TRBV21-1 and TRBJ2-7; the D call TRBD1 from the table was never checked on the DNA. TRBV21-1 is flagged as a pseudogene. CDR3 length equals 17 residues. The CDR3 DNA is TGTGCCAGCAGCGGCAAAAGGCCGGACAGGGGGCCAGACGAGCAGTACTTC. Translation gives CASSGKRPDRGPDEQYF.

The rearrangement uses TRBV7-8 and TRBJ2-3; D uncertain. The CDR3 extends over 14 amino acids. Trimming pared 5 bases from V and 5 bases from J, leaving 14 bases between. Germline assignment: CDR1 SGHVS and CDR2 FQNEAQ. CDR3 protein: CASSPAAARDTQYF. The DNA for the CDR3 is TGTGCCAGCAGCCCCGCGGCGGCGCGAGATACGCAGTATTTT.